Listed below are T cell receptor beta chains from one sample, sequenced in a study of blood T cell repertoires in COVID-19. The assay was immunoSEQ multiplex PCR, and TCRdb's table has in-frame clones only and misses some. Here the sample spans about 300,000 clones, over 75% being singletons. The sample consisted of PBMCs or T cells enriched from blood (not recorded which). The source of these receptors is a man aged 25-45 years who had recovered from COVID-19. CDR3s include the opening cysteine and the closing phenylalanine or tryptophan. Each record gives: CDR3 DNA, CDR3 protein, clone size, D gene, J gene, V gene. D genes are given only for firm matches. Only some rows state a clone size, as once, few, many or a class for expanded clones.

TGTGCCAGTAATGCCCCGGGACAGAGTGGAGAGACCCAGTACTTC | CASNAPGQSGETQYF | - | TRBD1 | TRBJ2-5 | TRBV19
TGTGCCAGCAGCTTCCCACCGACTAGCGGGGGGGAAGATACGCAGTATTTT | CASSFPPTSGGEDTQYF | - | TRBD2 | TRBJ2-3 | TRBV9
TGTGCTAGTGTTCGGGACAGTCCGAACACCGGGGAGCTGTTTTTT | CASVRDSPNTGELFF | - | TRBD1 | TRBJ2-2 | TRBV12-5
TGCAGCGGGTCGACAGGGGAGGGCTTCGGAAACACCATATATTTT | CSGSTGEGFGNTIYF | few | TRBD1 | TRBJ1-3 | TRBV29-1
TGTGCCAGCAGCCCTACACGGACACAGTCCAATGAAAAACTGTTTTTT | CASSPTRTQSNEKLFF | - | - | TRBJ1-4 | TRBV7-6
TGCGCCAGCAGCTTGGCCTTAGCGGGGGGCCGCGCAGATACGCAGTATTTT | CASSLALAGGRADTQYF | - | TRBD2 | TRBJ2-3 | TRBV5-1
TGTGCCACCAGCAGAGATCGAGGTTTTGGGAACATTCAGTACTTC | CATSRDRGFGNIQYF | - | - | TRBJ2-4 | TRBV15
TGTGCCATCAGTGAGTCCAGACAGCTGAACACTGAAGCTTTCTTT | CAISESRQLNTEAFF | - | - | TRBJ1-1 | TRBV10-3
TGTGCCAGCAGTTACAAATTAGCGGGGATAAACAATGAGCAGTTCTTC | CASSYKLAGINNEQFF | - | TRBD2 | TRBJ2-1 | TRBV6-2/TRBV6-3
TGTGCCACTGAGGGACAGCAAATAAAGACCCAGTACTTC | CATEGQQIKTQYF | - | TRBD1 | TRBJ2-5 | TRBV6-5
TGTGCCAGCAGCGTAGCTGCGGACTCTGGGGCCAACGTCCTGACTTTC | CASSVAADSGANVLTF | - | - | TRBJ2-6 | TRBV9
TGTGCCACCAGCAGACCGCGATCCGGCGGGGGGGGATTTGGATCAAGGGACCAGCCCCAGCATTTT | CATSRPRSGGGGFGSRDQPQHF | - | - | TRBJ1-5 | TRBV15
TGCGCCAGCAGCCTTCGACAGGGGAGCACCGGGGAGCTGTTTTTT | CASSLRQGSTGELFF | - | TRBD1 | TRBJ2-2 | TRBV5-1
TGTGCCAGCTCACCTGTGGACAGGTTGAAACGGCAGTACTTC | CASSPVDRLKRQYF | - | TRBD1 | TRBJ2-7 | TRBV18
TGTGCCAGCAGCTTGGCCGTAGATACGCAGTATTTT | CASSLAVDTQYF | few | - | TRBJ2-3 | TRBV5-6
TGTGCCAGCAGCCCCGCGGGGGGGCTAAGTGAGCAGTTCTTC | CASSPAGGLSEQFF | - | TRBD2 | TRBJ2-1 | TRBV3-1/TRBV3-2
TGTGCCAGCAGCGATTCTTCGCGGGGGGGCCCAGATACGCAGTATTTT | CASSDSSRGGPDTQYF | once | TRBD2 | TRBJ2-3 | TRBV25-1
TGTGCCTGGTCCAATCATCTCCGGGGGGGCTACACCTTC | CAWSNHLRGGYTF | - | - | TRBJ1-2 | TRBV30
TGTGCCAGCAGCCCCGACCTGGGGGGGTTCTCCTACGAGCAGTACTTC | CASSPDLGGFSYEQYF | - | TRBD2 | TRBJ2-7 | TRBV3-1/TRBV3-2
TGTGCCAGCAGCAAAGGGGATGGATATAATTCACCCCTCCACTTT | CASSKGDGYNSPLHF | once | - | TRBJ1-6 | TRBV6-5
TGTGCCAGCAGCGTACATTTCAGTCGACCTCAGGGGGAGCAGTTCTTC | CASSVHFSRPQGEQFF | - | - | TRBJ2-1 | TRBV9
TGCGCCAGCGCACGGACTAGCGAAGAGACCCAGTACTTC | CASARTSEETQYF | - | TRBD2 | TRBJ2-5 | TRBV5-1
TGTGCCAGCAGCTTAAGAGAAAACAATCAGCCCCAGCATTTT | CASSLRENNQPQHF | - | - | TRBJ1-5 | TRBV5-8
TGTGCCAGCAGCTTGTTCAGGACAGGGGCGCTCACAGATACGCAGTATTTT | CASSLFRTGALTDTQYF | - | TRBD1 | TRBJ2-3 | TRBV5-5
TGTGCCTGGGAACCCGGGACAGGGCGCTCACCCCTCCACTTT | CAWEPGTGRSPLHF | - | TRBD1 | TRBJ1-6 | TRBV30
TGTGCCAGCAGCCCCGAGACAGGGGTACACGCAGATACGCAGTATTTT | CASSPETGVHADTQYF | - | TRBD1 | TRBJ2-3 | TRBV9
TGCGCCAGCAGCCGCGACAGGGGGCCTTCTGAAAAACTGTTTTTT | CASSRDRGPSEKLFF | - | TRBD1 | TRBJ1-4 | TRBV4-1
TGTGCCAGCAGCTCCCCAGCGGGTAATGAGCAGTTCTTC | CASSSPAGNEQFF | - | - | TRBJ2-1 | TRBV5-4
TGTGCCAGCAGTGACCCTCGGGACACAAGAGAGACCCAGTACTTC | CASSDPRDTRETQYF | - | - | TRBJ2-5 | TRBV25-1
TGTGCCAGCAGCTCCTTAGCGGGGGGGCATACCGGGGAGCTGTTTTTT | CASSSLAGGHTGELFF | - | TRBD2 | TRBJ2-2 | TRBV5-4
TGCAGCGCGCGGGGACTAGCCTACTCCTACAATGAGCAGTTCTTC | CSARGLAYSYNEQFF | many | TRBD2 | TRBJ2-1 | TRBV29-1
TGTGCCAGTAGTATAGGGGGGCCTACTACTGAGCAGTTCTTC | CASSIGGPTTEQFF | - | - | TRBJ2-1 | TRBV19
TGCGCCAGCAGCCAAGCGGGATTCGGCTACACCTTC | CASSQAGFGYTF | - | - | TRBJ1-2 | TRBV4-1
TGTGCCAGCAGTGTCACAGGGACCTCCTACAATGAGCAGTTCTTC | CASSVTGTSYNEQFF | - | - | TRBJ2-1 | TRBV25-1
TGTGCCAGCGCCGGGACAGGGCTCTACAATGAGCAGTTCTTC | CASAGTGLYNEQFF | - | TRBD1 | TRBJ2-1 | TRBV25-1